This T cell receptor beta chain was identified in a study of blood T cell repertoires in COVID-19. Study details: Spain, Italy and the United States supplied samples that represented acute and convalescent COVID-19.

The CDR3 covers 15 residues. Germline V gene sequence: CDR1 SNHLY, CDR2 FYNNEI. V dropped 4 bases and J dropped 3; count of bases not matched to a gene: 7. Sequencing was performed with immunoSEQ multiplex PCR; in TCRdb, only in-frame clones are kept and a portion is missing. Of around 170,000 clones listed, roughly 85% are singletons. The chain is built from TRBV2 and TRBJ2-7; 9 bases are a match to TRBD1. The receptor was derived from a man aged 50 or older with active or convalescent COVID-19. Sequenced material: peripheral blood. Here the CDR3 reads CASSAGQGYYYEQYF. The CDR3 DNA follows: TGTGCCAGCAGTGCGGGACAGGGATATTACTACGAGCAGTACTTC. The variable domain in full, with the rest retrieved from reference TRBV2 and TRBJ2-7, is EPEVTQTPSHQVTQMGQEVILRCVPISNHLYFYWYRQILGQKVEFLVSFYNNEISEKSEIFDDQFSVERPDGSNFTLKIRSTKLEDSAMYFCASSAGQGYYYEQYFGPGTRLTVT.